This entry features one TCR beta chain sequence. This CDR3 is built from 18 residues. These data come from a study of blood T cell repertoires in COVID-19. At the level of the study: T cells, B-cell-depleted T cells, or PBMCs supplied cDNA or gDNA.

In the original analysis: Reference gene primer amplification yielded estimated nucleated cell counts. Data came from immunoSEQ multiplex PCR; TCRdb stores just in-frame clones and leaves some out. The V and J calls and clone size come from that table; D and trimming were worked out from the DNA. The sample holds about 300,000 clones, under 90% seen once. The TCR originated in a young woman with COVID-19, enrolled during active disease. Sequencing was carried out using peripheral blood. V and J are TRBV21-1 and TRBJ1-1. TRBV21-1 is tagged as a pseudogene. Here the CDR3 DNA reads TGTGCCAGCGCTACTAGCGGGTGGTTGCTAGAAATGAACACTGAAGCTTTCTTT. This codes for CASATSGWLLEMNTEAFF.